The following is a T cell receptor (beta chain) sequence with its context. This table comes from immunoSEQ multiplex PCR, and its TCRdb copy is limited to in-frame clones, with some not included. The table has under 80,000 clones, approximately 94% seen once. The sample comes from a study of cytomegalovirus exposure and HLA in healthy donors. This CDR3 region has 14 residues. V lost 3 bases to trimming and J lost 2 bases, with 9 bases between them. CDR1 and CDR2 (germline): LNHDA, SQIVND (reference sequence). The chain joins TRBV19 to TRBJ2-3; D is undetermined. The TCR was taken from a young woman in good health and CMV-seropositive. Input material: PBMCs. The CDR3 DNA sequence: TGTGCCAGTAGTATTACGAGATTCACAGATACGCAGTATTTT. It is translated as CASSITRFTDTQYF.